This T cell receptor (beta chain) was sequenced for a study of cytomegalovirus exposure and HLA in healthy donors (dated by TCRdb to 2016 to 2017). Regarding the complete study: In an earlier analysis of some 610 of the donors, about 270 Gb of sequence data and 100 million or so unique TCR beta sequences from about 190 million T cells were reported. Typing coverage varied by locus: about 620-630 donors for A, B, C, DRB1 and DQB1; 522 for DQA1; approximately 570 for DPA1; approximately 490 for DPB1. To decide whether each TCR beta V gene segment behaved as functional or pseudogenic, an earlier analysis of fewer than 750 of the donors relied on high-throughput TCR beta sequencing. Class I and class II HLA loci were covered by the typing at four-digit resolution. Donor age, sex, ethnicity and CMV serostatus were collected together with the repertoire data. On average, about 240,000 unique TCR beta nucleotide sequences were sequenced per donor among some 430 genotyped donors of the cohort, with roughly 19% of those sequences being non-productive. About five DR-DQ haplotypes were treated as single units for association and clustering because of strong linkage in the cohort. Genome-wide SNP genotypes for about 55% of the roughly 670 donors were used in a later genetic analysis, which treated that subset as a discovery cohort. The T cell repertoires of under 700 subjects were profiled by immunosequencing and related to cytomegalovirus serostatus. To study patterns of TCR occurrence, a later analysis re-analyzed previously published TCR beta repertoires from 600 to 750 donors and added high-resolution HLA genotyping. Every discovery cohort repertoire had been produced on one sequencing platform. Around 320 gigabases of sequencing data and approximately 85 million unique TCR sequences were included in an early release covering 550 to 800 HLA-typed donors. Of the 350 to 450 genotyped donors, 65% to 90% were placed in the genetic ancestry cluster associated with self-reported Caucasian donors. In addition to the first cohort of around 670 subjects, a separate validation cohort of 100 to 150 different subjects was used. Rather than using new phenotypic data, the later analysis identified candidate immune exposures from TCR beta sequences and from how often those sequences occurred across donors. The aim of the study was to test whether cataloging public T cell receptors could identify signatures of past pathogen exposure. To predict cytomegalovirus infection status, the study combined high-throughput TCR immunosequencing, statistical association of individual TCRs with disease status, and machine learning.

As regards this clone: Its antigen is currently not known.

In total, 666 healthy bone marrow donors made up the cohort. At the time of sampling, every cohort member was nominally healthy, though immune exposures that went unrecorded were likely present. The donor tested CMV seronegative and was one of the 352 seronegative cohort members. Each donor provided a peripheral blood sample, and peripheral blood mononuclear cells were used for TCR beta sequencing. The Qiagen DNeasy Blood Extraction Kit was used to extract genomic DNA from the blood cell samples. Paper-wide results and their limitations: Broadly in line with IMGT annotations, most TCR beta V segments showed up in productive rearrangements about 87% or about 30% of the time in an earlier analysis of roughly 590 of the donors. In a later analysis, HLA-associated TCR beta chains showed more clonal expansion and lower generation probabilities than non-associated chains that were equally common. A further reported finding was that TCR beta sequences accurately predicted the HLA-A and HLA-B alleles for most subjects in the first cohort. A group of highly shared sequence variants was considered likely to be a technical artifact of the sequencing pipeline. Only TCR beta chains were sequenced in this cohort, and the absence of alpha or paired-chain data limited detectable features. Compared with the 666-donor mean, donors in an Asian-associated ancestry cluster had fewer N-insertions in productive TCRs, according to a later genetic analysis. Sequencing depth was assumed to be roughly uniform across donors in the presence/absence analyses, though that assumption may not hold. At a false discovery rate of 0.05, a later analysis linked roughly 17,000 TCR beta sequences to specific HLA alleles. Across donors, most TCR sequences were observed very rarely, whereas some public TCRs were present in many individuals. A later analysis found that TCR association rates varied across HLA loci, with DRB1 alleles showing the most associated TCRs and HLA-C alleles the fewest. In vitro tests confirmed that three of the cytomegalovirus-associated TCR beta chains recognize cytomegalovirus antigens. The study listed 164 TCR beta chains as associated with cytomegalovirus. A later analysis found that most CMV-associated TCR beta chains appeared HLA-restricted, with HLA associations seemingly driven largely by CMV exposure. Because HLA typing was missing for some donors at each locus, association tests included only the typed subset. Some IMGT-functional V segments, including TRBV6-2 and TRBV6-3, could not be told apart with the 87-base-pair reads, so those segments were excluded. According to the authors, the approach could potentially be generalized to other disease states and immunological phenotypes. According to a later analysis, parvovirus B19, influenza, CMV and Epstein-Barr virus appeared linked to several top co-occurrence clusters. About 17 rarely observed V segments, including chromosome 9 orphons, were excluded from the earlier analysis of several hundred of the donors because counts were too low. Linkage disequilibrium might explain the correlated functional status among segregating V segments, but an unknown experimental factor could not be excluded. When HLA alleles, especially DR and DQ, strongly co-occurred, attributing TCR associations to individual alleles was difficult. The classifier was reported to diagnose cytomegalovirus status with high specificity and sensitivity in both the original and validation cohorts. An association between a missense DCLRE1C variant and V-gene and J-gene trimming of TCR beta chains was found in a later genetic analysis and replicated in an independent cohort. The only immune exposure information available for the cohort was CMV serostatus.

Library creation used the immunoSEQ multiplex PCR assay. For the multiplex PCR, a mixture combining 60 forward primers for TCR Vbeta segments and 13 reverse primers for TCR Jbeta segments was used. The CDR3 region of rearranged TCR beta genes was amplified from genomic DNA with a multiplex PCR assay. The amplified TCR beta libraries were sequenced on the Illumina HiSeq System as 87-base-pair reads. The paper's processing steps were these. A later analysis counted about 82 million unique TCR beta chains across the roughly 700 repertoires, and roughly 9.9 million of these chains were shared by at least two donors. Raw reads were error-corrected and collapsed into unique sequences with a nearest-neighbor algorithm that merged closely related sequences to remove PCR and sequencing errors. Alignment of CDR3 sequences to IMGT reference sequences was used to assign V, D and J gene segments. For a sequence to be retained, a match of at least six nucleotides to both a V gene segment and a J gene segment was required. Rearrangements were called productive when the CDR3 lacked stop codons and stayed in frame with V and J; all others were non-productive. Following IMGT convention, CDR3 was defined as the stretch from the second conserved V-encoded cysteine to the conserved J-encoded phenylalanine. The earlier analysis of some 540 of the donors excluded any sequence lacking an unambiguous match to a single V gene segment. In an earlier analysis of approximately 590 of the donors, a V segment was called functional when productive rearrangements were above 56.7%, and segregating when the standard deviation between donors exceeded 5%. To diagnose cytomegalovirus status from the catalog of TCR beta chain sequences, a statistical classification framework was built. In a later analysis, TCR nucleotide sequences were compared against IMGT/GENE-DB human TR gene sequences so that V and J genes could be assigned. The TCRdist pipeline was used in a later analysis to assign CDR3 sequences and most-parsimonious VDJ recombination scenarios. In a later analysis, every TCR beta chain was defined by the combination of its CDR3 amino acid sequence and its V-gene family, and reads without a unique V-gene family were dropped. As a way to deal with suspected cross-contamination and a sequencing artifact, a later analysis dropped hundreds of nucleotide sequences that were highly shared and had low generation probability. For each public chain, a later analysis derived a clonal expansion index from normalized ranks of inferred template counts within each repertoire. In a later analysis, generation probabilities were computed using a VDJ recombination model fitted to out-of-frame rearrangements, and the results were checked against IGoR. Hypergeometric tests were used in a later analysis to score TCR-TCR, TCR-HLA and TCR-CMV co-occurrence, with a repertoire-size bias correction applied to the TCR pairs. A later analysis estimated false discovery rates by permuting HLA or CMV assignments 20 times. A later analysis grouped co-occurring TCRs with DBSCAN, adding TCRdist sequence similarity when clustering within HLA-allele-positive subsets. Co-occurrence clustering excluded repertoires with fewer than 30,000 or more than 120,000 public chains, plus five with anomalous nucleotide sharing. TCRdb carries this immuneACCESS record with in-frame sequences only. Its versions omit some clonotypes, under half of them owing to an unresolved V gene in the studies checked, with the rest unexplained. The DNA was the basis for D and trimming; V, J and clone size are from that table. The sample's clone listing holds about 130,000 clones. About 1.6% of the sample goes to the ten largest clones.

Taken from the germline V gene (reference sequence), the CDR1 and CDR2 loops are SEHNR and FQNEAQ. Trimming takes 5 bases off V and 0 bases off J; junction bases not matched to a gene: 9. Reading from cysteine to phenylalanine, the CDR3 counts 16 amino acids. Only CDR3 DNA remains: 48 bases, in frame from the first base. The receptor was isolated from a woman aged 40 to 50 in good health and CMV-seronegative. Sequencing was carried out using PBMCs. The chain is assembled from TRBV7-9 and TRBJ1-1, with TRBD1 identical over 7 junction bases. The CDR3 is CASSRGQVTLNTEAFF. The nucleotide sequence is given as TGTGCCAGCAGCCGCGGACAGGTGACTTTGAACACTGAAGCTTTCTTT.